Reported below is one T cell receptor (beta chain). Measured with immunoSEQ multiplex PCR; TCRdb has only the in-frame clones, and not every one. The profile shows a few hundred thousand clones, approximately 88% of them singletons. This entry belongs to a study of Ad26.COV2.S vaccination and SARS-CoV-2 variants. V was clipped by 6 bases and J by 2 bases, with 16 bases between them. The CDR3 loop spans 15 amino acids. The germline gives CDR1 MNHEY, CDR2 SMNVEV (reference sequence). This sample's treatment: over 15 received Ad26.COV2.S at low or high dose, single or two shots; roughly five received placebo; per-sample allocation not given. Samples were taken on day 63 after the first vaccine or placebo injection.

The sample here was peripheral blood, taken in a trial of Ad26.COV2.S vaccine versus placebo. The J gene is TRBJ1-1, the V gene TRBV27; D is ambiguous. The TCR sequence derives from a person aged 18-60 years who received the Ad26.COV2.S COVID-19 vaccine or a placebo. In DNA, the CDR3 is TGTGCCAGCAGGAGGGAGGGCAGGCAAAACACTGAAGCTTTCTTT. It specifies CASRREGRQNTEAFF.